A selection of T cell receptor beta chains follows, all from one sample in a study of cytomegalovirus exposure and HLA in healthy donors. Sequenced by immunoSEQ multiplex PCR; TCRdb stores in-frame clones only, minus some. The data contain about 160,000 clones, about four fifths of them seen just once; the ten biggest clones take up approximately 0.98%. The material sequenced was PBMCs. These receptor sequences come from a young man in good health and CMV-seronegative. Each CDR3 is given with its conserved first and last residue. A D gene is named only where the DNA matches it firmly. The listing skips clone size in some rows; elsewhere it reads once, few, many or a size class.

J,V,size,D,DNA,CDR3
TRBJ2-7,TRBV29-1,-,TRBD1,TGCAGCGTTGTGACAGGGGGAGACCACGAGCAGTACTTC,CSVVTGGDHEQYF
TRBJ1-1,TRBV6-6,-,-,TGTGCCAGCAGTTACTCAGGACAGATCAACGAAGCTTTCTTT,CASSYSGQINEAFF
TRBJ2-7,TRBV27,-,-,TGTGCCAGCAGGCTGTTCTCCGGGATCGCCGGGTCCTACGAGCAGTACTTC,CASRLFSGIAGSYEQYF
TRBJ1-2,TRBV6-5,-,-,TGTGCCAGCCTGGAAAGGGGGTCCTGGGGCTACACCTTC,CASLERGSWGYTF
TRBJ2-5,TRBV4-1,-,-,TGCGCCAGCAGCCAAGTCCTTCCCGAGACCCAGTACTTC,CASSQVLPETQYF
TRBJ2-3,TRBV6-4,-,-,TGTGCCAGCAGTGACTCAGTCGCGGGTGATACGCAGTATTTT,CASSDSVAGDTQYF
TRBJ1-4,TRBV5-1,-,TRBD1,TGCGCCAGCAGCCAGCCGGGACAGGGGATCGGTGAAAAACTGTTTTTT,CASSQPGQGIGEKLFF
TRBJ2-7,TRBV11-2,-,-,TGTGCCAGCAGCTCGATCGGGGAGTACAGGGAATCCTACGAGCAGTACTTC,CASSSIGEYRESYEQYF
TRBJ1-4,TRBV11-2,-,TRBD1,TGTGCCAGCAGCTTATACAGGGGGCTCTCAACTAATGAAAAACTGTTTTTT,CASSLYRGLSTNEKLFF
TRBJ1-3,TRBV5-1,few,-,TGCGCCAGCAGCCTGACACCTTCATCTGGAAACACCATATATTTT,CASSLTPSSGNTIYF
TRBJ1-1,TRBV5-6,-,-,TGTGCCAGCAGCTTTCCCAGCGTGAACACTGAAGCTTTCTTT,CASSFPSVNTEAFF
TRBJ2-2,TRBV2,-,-,TGTGCCAGCCGTGAAGGGAGGAACACCGGGGAGCTGTTTTTT,CASREGRNTGELFF
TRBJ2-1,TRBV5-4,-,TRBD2,TGTGCCAGCAGCCCGGGACTAGCGGGAGGCTATGAGCAGTTCTTC,CASSPGLAGGYEQFF
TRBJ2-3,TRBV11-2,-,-,TGTGCCAGCAGCTCTCAGGGGCCAGATACGCAGTATTTT,CASSSQGPDTQYF
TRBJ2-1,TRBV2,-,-,TGTGCCAGCAGTGGTGTAGGGAGGTCCTACAATGAGCAGTTCTTC,CASSGVGRSYNEQFF
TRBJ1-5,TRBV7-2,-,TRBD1,TGTGCCAGCAGCTTCACAGGGGCAGGGGGCAATCAGCCCCAGCATTTT,CASSFTGAGGNQPQHF
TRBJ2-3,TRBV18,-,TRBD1,TGTGCCAGCTCACCACGGACAGGGCGAGATACGCAGTATTTT,CASSPRTGRDTQYF
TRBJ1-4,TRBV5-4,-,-,TGTGCCAGCAGCTTAAGGGCCCGATCGGGGGATGAAAAACTGTTTTTT,CASSLRARSGDEKLFF
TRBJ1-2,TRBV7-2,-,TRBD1,TGTGCCAGCAGCTTAGTAGGGACAGGAGCAAACTATGGCTACACCTTC,CASSLVGTGANYGYTF
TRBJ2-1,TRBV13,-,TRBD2,TGTGCCAGCAGCTTATATGGGACTAGCGGACCCAATGAGCAGTTCTTC,CASSLYGTSGPNEQFF
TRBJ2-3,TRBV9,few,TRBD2,TGTGCCAGCAGCCCTAGCGGTACAGATACGCAGTATTTT,CASSPSGTDTQYF
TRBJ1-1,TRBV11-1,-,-,TGTGCCAGCAGCCCCATAAGGGGTGCTGAAGCTTTCTTT,CASSPIRGAEAFF
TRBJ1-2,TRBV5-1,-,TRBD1,TGCGCCAGCAACCGGGACAGGGGGCTCGATGGCTACACCTTC,CASNRDRGLDGYTF